The 32 T cell receptor beta chains given below trace back to one sample, sequenced in a study of cytomegalovirus exposure and HLA in healthy donors. With 60 Vbeta and 13 Jbeta primers, the PCR was carried out. Only in-frame clones appear in the TCRdb table, and some are missing; sequencing was by immunoSEQ multiplex PCR. The repertoire has more than 90,000 clones, about 76% of them found once; the top ten carry 7.1%. The sample was PBMCs. All receptors come from a man aged 40-50 years in good health and CMV-seropositive.

In its sample, this clone is medium-sized. The chain carries TRBV5-1 and TRBJ1-1; 8 bases agree with TRBD1. This CDR3 has 18 amino acids. Germline V gives CDR1 SGHRS, CDR2 YFSETQ. The V segment lost 0 bases and the J segment 0 bases; nucleotides outside the gene matches: 10. CDR3 sequence reads: CASSLAVGTGTLNTEAFF. CDR3 nucleotides: TGCGCCAGCAGCTTGGCCGTAGGGACAGGAACCTTGAACACTGAAGCTTTCTTT.

The V and J genes are TRBV2 and TRBJ2-5; TRBD1 agrees at 7 bases. CDR3 length: 12 residues. After removal of 3 bases from V and 13 bases from J, the junction contained 8 bases not matched to a gene. CDR1 is SNHLY, CDR2 FYNNEI, per germline. CDR3: CASSERGGSPYF. The DNA for the CDR3 is TGTGCCAGCAGTGAGAGAGGGGGCTCCCCGTACTTC. Full variable domain (rest looked up from reference TRBV2 and TRBJ2-5): EPEVTQTPSHQVTQMGQEVILRCVPISNHLYFYWYRQILGQKVEFLVSFYNNEISEKSEIFDDQFSVERPDGSNFTLKIRSTKLEDSAMYFCASSERGGSPYFGPGTRLLVL.

The chain combines TRBV28 with TRBJ2-7, with a weak D call TRBD2 (6 bases). The germline V gene encodes CDR1 MDHEN and CDR2 SYDVKM. The CDR3 has 15 amino acids. Trimming shortened V by 5 bases and J by 0 bases, and 14 bases separated the two germline ends. CDR3 nucleotide sequence: TGTGCCAGCAGTACGACGGGACTGAGCTCCTACGAGCAGTACTTC. It yields the protein CASSTTGLSSYEQYF.

A few counts support this clone. The genes are TRBV4-3 and TRBJ2-7; D is perhaps TRBD1 (5 bases). Trimming cost V 4 bases and J 5 bases, with 12 bases left between them. The germline V gene encodes CDR1 LGHNA and CDR2 YSLEER. CDR3 length equals 13 residues. The CDR3 here is CASSPGQVDEQYF. The DNA of the CDR3 is TGCGCCAGCAGCCCCGGACAAGTGGACGAGCAGTACTTC.

This chain uses TRBV5-4 with TRBJ2-7, with 14 bases fitting TRBD2. The CDR3 is 14 amino acids. After removal of 5 bases from V and 5 bases from J, the junction contained 3 bases not matched to a gene. Germline lookup yields CDR1 SGHNT and CDR2 YYREEE (reference sequence). The chain's CDR3 is CASRTGLAGDEQYF. The CDR3 region has the DNA TGTGCCAGCAGGACGGGACTAGCGGGAGACGAGCAGTACTTC.

DNA of the CDR3: TGTGCCAGCAGTCCGGGGGGGTATAGCGGGAGAGAGCAGTACTTC. Its translation: CASSPGGYSGREQYF. This rearrangement joins TRBV6-5 to TRBJ2-7; 9 nucleotides agree with TRBD2. The CDR3 extends over 15 amino acids. V dropped 5 bases and J dropped 7; count of bases not matched to a gene: 12. The germline CDR1 and CDR2 sequences are MNHEY and SVGAGI.

The chain carries TRBV6-5 and TRBJ1-5; TRBD1 matches 7 bases. V lost 2 bases and J lost 7; bases outside the gene matches: 5. The CDR3 totals 14 residues. Germline V lookup: CDR1 MNHEY, CDR2 SVGAGI. The CDR3 DNA reads as TGTGCCAGCAGTTACGACAGGGTCCCCCAGCCCCAGCATTTT. Translated: CASSYDRVPQPQHF.

The V and J genes are TRBV9 and TRBJ1-3; D may be TRBD1 (5 bases). CDR1 is SGDLS and CDR2 is YYNGEE in the germline V gene. The CDR3 spans 16 residues. Trimming took off 1 base at V and 2 bases at J, with 13 bases between the two ends. The CDR3 coding sequence is TGTGCCAGCAGCGTACAGGGTGCCCATCCTGGAAACACCATATATTTT. Encoded protein: CASSVQGAHPGNTIYF.

The chain has TRBV6-1 and TRBJ2-7; weak D call: TRBD2 (6 bases). Between the trimmed V and J ends, which lost 5 bases and 0 bases, there was a span of 8 bases. This CDR3 contains 13 residues. Germline V gives CDR1 MNHNS, CDR2 SASEGT. For the CDR3, the DNA is TGTGCCAGCAGTTTCGGGGGCTCCTACGAGCAGTACTTC. Translated, it gives CASSFGGSYEQYF.

The chain carries TRBV7-2 and TRBJ2-7, with 8 bases identical to TRBD1. Looked up from germline, CDR1 is SGHTA and CDR2 is FQGNSA. Trimming at V came to 5 bases and at J to 2 bases, leaving 11 bases not matched to a gene. The CDR3 has 16 residues. The CDR3: CASSRSRDRPTYEQYF. The CDR3 DNA reads TGTGCCAGCAGCAGGAGCCGGGACAGGCCCACCTACGAGCAGTACTTC.

The chain links TRBV5-1 to TRBJ2-1; 11 bases line up with TRBD2. The germline V gene has CDR1 SGHRS and CDR2 YFSETQ. The CDR3 sequence is 17 residues long. V lost 5 bases and J lost 7; bases outside the gene matches: 14. The CDR3 DNA reads TGCGCCAGCAGGGCAGCACCTCTAGCGGGAGGCTATAATGAGCAGTTCTTC. This sequence encodes CASRAAPLAGGYNEQFF. The complete variable domain, with remaining parts taken from reference TRBV5-1 and TRBJ2-1, reads KAGVTQTPRYLIKTRGQQVTLSCSPISGHRSVSWYQQTPGQGLQFLFEYFSETQRNKGNFPGRFSGRQFSNSRSEMNVSTLELGDSALYLCASRAAPLAGGYNEQFFGPGTRLTVL.

This clone was seen only a few times. The chain is built from TRBV21-1 and TRBJ2-1; the table's D call, TRBD2, has no DNA check behind it. TRBV21-1 is a documented pseudogene. The CDR3 consists of 17 residues. This CDR3 is CASSKAGLAGERNEQFF. CDR3 DNA: TGTGCCAGCAGCAAAGCGGGACTCGCGGGAGAGCGGAATGAGCAGTTCTTC.

The chain is built from TRBV7-2 and TRBJ1-2; 7 positions match TRBD1. Germline lookup yields CDR1 SGHTA and CDR2 FQGNSA. J lost 6 bases, V lost 2 bases, and 12 bases had no gene match. CDR3 length: 16 residues. CDR3 amino acids: CASSLRVGQGGHGYTF. The CDR3 region has the DNA TGTGCCAGCAGCTTAAGGGTGGGGCAGGGGGGCCATGGCTACACCTTC.

The chain uses TRBV11-2 and TRBJ1-6; 9 nucleotides line up with TRBD1. Germline CDR1 SGHAT, CDR2 FQNNGV. The CDR3 totals 15 residues. The J segment lost 9 bases and the V segment lost 4 bases, leaving 7 bases of the junction unmatched. The CDR3 protein is CASSYGTGQFSPLHF. The CDR3 nucleotides are TGTGCCAGCAGCTATGGGACAGGGCAGTTTTCACCCCTCCACTTT.

This clone was recorded a few times. V gene TRBV19 combines with J gene TRBJ1-5; unclear D gene. Trimming shortened V by 5 bases and J by 7 bases, and 18 bases separated the two germline ends. The CDR3 loop spans 15 amino acids. The germline gives CDR1 LNHDA, CDR2 SQIVND (reference sequence). The CDR3 nucleotides read TGTGCCAGTAGTCCCGAGGGAGGAGCAAGGCAGCCCCAGCATTTT. It translates to CASSPEGGARQPQHF.

This clone was picked up a small number of times. The rearrangement uses TRBV13 and TRBJ1-1, with a weak D call TRBD1 (6 bases). This CDR3 has 13 residues. The V end was cut by 6 bases, the J end by 4 bases, with 12 bases between. Germline V gene lookup returns CDR1 PRHDT and CDR2 FYEKMQ (reference sequence). The CDR3 nucleotides are TGTGCCAGCAGTATTGGGGGCGGCACTGAAGCTTTCTTT. Its protein is CASSIGGGTEAFF.

The rearrangement links TRBV4-1 to TRBJ2-7; 9 nucleotides agree with TRBD2. The CDR3 has 15 residues. V shed 1 base, J shed 3 bases, and the junction held 4 bases outside the gene matches. Germline V lookup: CDR1 MGHRA, CDR2 YSYEKL. The CDR3 protein is CASSQAETSGYEQYF. CDR3 DNA: TGCGCCAGCAGCCAAGCGGAGACTAGCGGCTACGAGCAGTACTTC.

The rearrangement links TRBV11-2 to TRBJ2-3; 8 nucleotides line up with TRBD2. The germline CDR1 and CDR2 sequences are SGHAT and FQNNGV. After removal of 3 bases from V and 3 bases from J, the junction contained 8 bases not matched to a gene. The CDR3 has 16 residues. In DNA, the CDR3 is TGTGCCAGCAGCTTCCGGGGTGCGGGGGGAACAGATACGCAGTATTTT. It translates to CASSFRGAGGTDTQYF.

The chain recombines TRBV16 with TRBJ2-1; a possible D gene is TRBD2 (6 bases). Germline V CDR1 and CDR2: KGHSY, FQNENV. The V and J ends lost 0 bases and 6 bases respectively, with 21 bases between them. This CDR3 has 18 residues. CDR3 region: CASSQSSGELALGNEQFF. The CDR3 DNA follows: TGTGCCAGCAGCCAATCTAGCGGCGAACTAGCTCTGGGCAATGAGCAGTTCTTC. Variable domain in full (rest from reference TRBV16 and TRBJ2-1): GEEVAQTPKHLVRGEGQKAKLYCAPIKGHSYVFWYQQVLKNEFKFLISFQNENVFDETGMPKERFSAKCLPNSPCSLEIQATKLEDSAVYFCASSQSSGELALGNEQFFGPGTRLTVL.

The rearrangement links TRBV7-9 to TRBJ1-1, with D possibly TRBD1 on 5 matching bases. The V gene lost 2 bases and the J gene lost 5 bases, with 9 bases spanning the gap. Germline-derived CDR1 and CDR2 are SEHNR and FQNEAQ (reference sequence). This CDR3 has 13 residues. The CDR3 loop is CASSLFGGTEAFF. CDR3 DNA: TGTGCCAGCAGCTTATTCGGGGGGACTGAAGCTTTCTTT. Variable domain in full (rest from reference TRBV7-9 and TRBJ1-1): DTGVSQNPRHKITKRGQNVTFRCDPISEHNRLYWYRQTLGQGPEFLTYFQNEAQLEKSRLLSDRFSAERPKGSFSTLEIQRTEQGDSAMYLCASSLFGGTEAFFGQGTRLTVV.

On this clone: Relative to the germline gene, one junction end is altered; a read error may explain this. The chain has TRBV7-7 and TRBJ1-5; D might be TRBD1 (5 bases). The CDR3 runs 22 residues. Germline V gene lookup returns CDR1 SSHAT and CDR2 FNYEAQ (reference sequence). In nucleotides, the CDR3 is TGTGCTAGCAGCTTAGACCTACAGGAGTCCCAGGATTCCTACCATAGCAATCAGCCCCAGCATTTT. It is translated as CASSLDLQESQDSYHSNQPQHF.

This clone was seen a few times. V is TRBV7-3 and J is TRBJ1-2; D remains ambiguous. Germline V lookup: CDR1 SGHTA, CDR2 FQGTGA. This CDR3 has 13 amino acids. Trimming took off 1 base at V and 6 bases at J, with 9 bases between the two ends. The CDR3 reads CASSLKPGDGYTF. The CDR3 DNA is TGTGCCAGCAGCTTAAAGCCCGGGGATGGCTACACCTTC.

CDR3 sequence reads: CASSGGSNQPQHF. CDR3 nucleotides: TGTGCCAGTAGTGGGGGGTCGAATCAGCCCCAGCATTTT. The V call is TRBV9, the J call TRBJ1-5; a possible D gene is TRBD1 (5 bases). The CDR3 contains 13 residues. Per germline, CDR1 SGDLS and CDR2 YYNGEE. With 8 bases removed from V and 4 bases from J, the gap between germline ends came to 13 bases.

This chain joins TRBV4-1 and TRBJ2-7, with D tentatively TRBD2 (5 bases). This CDR3 comprises 15 residues. From germline, CDR1 is MGHRA and CDR2 YSYEKL. Trimming left V 1 base short and J 5 bases short, with 15 bases between. The CDR3 DNA is TGCGCCAGCAGCCAAGGCGTTAGGTCCGGGAACGAGCAGTACTTC. Protein product: CASSQGVRSGNEQYF.

The rearrangement uses TRBV5-1 and TRBJ2-5, with D hard to call. The ends were cut back, 4 bases at V and 0 bases at J, with 4 bases in the middle. The CDR3 has 12 residues. The germline V gene encodes CDR1 SGHRS and CDR2 YFSETQ. The CDR3 nucleotides read TGCGCCAGCAGCGAGAACCAAGAGACCCAGTACTTC. Its translation: CASSENQETQYF.

As DNA, the CDR3 is TGTGCCAGTAGTATCGTCGGGGCGGGGGGCCTCGGAGAGCAGTTCTTC. Translating it yields CASSIVGAGGLGEQFF. This chain links TRBV19 with TRBJ2-1; 8 bases fit TRBD2. Germline V gene lookup returns CDR1 LNHDA and CDR2 SQIVND (reference sequence). The CDR3 has 16 residues. After removal of 3 bases from V and 10 bases from J, the junction contained 14 bases not matched to a gene.

In regard to this clone: An end of the junction differs from the germline gene, which may be a read error. This chain connects TRBV18 to TRBJ2-1, with D perhaps TRBD2 (6 bases). The CDR3 sequence is 17 residues long. Germline CDR1 reads KGHSH; CDR2 reads LQKENI. For the CDR3, the DNA is TGTGCCAGCCCACCGGAGGGTGCTAAAGCAACCTACAATGAGCAGTTCTTC. Encoded protein: CASPPEGAKATYNEQFF.

The chain combines TRBV18 with TRBJ2-1; TRBD2 agrees at 8 bases. This CDR3 is 15 amino acids long. In germline, CDR1 is KGHSH, CDR2 LQKENI. V was pared by 2 bases and J by 6 bases, with 6 bases of the junction left unmatched. DNA for the CDR3: TGTGCCAGCTCACCAATCGGGACTAGTCCCAATGAGCAGTTCTTC. It codes for CASSPIGTSPNEQFF.

The rearrangement uses TRBV9 and TRBJ1-1; D not resolved. CDR1 is SGDLS and CDR2 is YYNGEE in the germline V gene. The CDR3 spans 15 residues. Trimming took 4 bases from V and 3 from J, leaving 16 bases between them. The CDR3 sequence: CASSPPSGADTEAFF. CDR3 nucleotide sequence: TGTGCCAGCAGCCCCCCGAGTGGCGCGGACACTGAAGCTTTCTTT.

This chain links TRBV2 with TRBJ2-3; 8 bases map to TRBD2. Germline V gives CDR1 SNHLY, CDR2 FYNNEI. CDR3 size: 15 residues. Trimming removed 6 bases from V and 2 bases from J; junction bases left unmatched: 7. CDR3 in DNA: TGTGCCAGCAGGATCGGCGGGGGGTTCACAGATACGCAGTATTTT. Translated, it gives CASRIGGGFTDTQYF.

The chain is built from TRBV5-1 and TRBJ2-3; D gene unclear. The CDR3 extends over 14 amino acids. Trimming shortened V by 0 bases and J by 5 bases, and 10 bases separated the two germline ends. Per the germline V gene, CDR1 is SGHRS and CDR2 is YFSETQ. CDR3 in DNA: TGCGCCAGCAGCTTGGGCCTAGTCGAAGATACGCAGTATTTT. Its protein product is CASSLGLVEDTQYF.

The chain combines TRBV2 with TRBJ2-7; maybe TRBD1 (6 bases). The germline gives CDR1 SNHLY, CDR2 FYNNEI. The CDR3 sequence is 15 residues long. V lost 5 bases and J 2 bases, leaving 16 bases between the germline ends. The CDR3 region has the DNA TGTGCCAGCAGTCCACGCTGGACAGCCACCTACGAGCAGTACTTC. Translation gives CASSPRWTATYEQYF.